This T cell receptor beta chain appears in the sequencing data of a study of shared T cell receptors in the human thymus. This table comes from immunoSEQ multiplex PCR, and its TCRdb copy is limited to in-frame clones, with some not included. The repertoire has hundreds of thousands of clones, over 75% of them found once; the top ten carry about 0.0094%. V trimming: 5 bases; J trimming: 1 base; junction bases outside the gene matches: 21. The CDR3 consists of 21 residues. The germline V gene has CDR1 LNHDA and CDR2 SQIVND (reference sequence). In addition, the sample was reused for a study of human thymus T cells. As that report states: Congenital heart defects were the reason for the corrective surgery that the donors, healthy Finnish infants, were having. In corrective heart surgery, resections were taken, and these provided the thymus tissue. In thymic and blood repertoires alike, V and J usage looked biased. Thymic TCR repertoires of unrelated people reportedly overlapped highly.

The chain couples TRBV19 to TRBJ1-5, with 9 bases lining up with TRBD1. The sequence derives from a boy in the first two years of life with a congenital heart defect. The sample consisted of thymocytes. This chain's CDR3 is CASSPDHRGRAPGRSNQPQHF. The CDR3, as DNA: TGTGCCAGTAGTCCCGATCACAGGGGGCGGGCCCCTGGAAGAAGCAATCAGCCCCAGCATTTT.